This T cell receptor (beta chain) was identified during a study of cytomegalovirus exposure and HLA in healthy donors. Study-level points and caveats: Researchers had no immune exposure information except CMV serostatus available. A cluster of highly shared sequence variants was likely a sequencing artifact. Whilst most TCR sequences proved rare, a subset of public TCRs occurred across many donors.

The PCR was carried out with 60 Vbeta primers and 13 Jbeta primers. Profiled with immunoSEQ multiplex PCR; TCRdb holds only in-frame clones, not every one. The top ten hold 5.5% to 6.5% of the sample, which has about 150,000 clones, 75% to 85% seen once. Note on this clone: Its antigen is undetermined.

The CDR3 is 18 residues long. Germline V gene data show CDR1 as SGHTA and CDR2 as FQGTGA. Germline trimming cut 2 bases from V and 9 bases from J; bases unmatched to any gene: 13. The rearrangement uses TRBV7-3 and TRBJ2-1; 13 nucleotides align to TRBD2. The source is a woman aged 40 to 55 in good health and CMV-seropositive. The material sequenced was PBMCs. Written as DNA, the CDR3 is TGTGCCAGCAGCTTAGGGGCACTAGCGGGAGGGCGAATGGGTGAGCAGTTCTTC. Its translation: CASSLGALAGGRMGEQFF.